This T cell receptor beta chain was retrieved from a study of T cells after yellow fever vaccination (dated by TCRdb to the late 2010s). About the full investigation: The SMART-Seq v4 Ultra Low Input RNA kit was used to prepare libraries from fractions with low cell numbers. Bulk TCR alpha and beta repertoires were sequenced longitudinally to track T-cell clones before and after primary and booster YFV17D yellow fever vaccination. Two healthy male donors made up the cohort, one aged 18 to 30 years and the other aged 30 to 40 years. Blood was drawn at multiple timepoints before and after primary and secondary immunization, with bulk PBMC replicates and cell subsets isolated. General conclusions and limits of the study: The study included only a couple of donors, which limits how far the findings can be generalized. Compared with the primary T-cell response, the secondary T-cell response was faster but weaker, reaching its peak on day 5 rather than on day 15. Because abundant contaminating clonotypes from the bulk population could be contained in FACS-sorted repertoires, computational filtering was required. After the booster, most clones that had expanded after primary vaccination were detected again (around 96% of CD4 and more than 80% of CD8), suggesting broad maintenance of memory. A small fraction of clonotypes appeared in both the CD4 and CD8 compartments, likely as a result of convergent recombination.

The sample was run on an Illumina NovaSeq 6000. TCR cDNA was synthesized by 5'RACE template switching, through which a universal primer site and unique molecular identifiers were introduced. cDNA synthesis was primed from both the TCR alpha and TCR beta constant segments. Libraries were amplified in two PCR steps, with sample barcodes and sequencing adapters added in the second step. Libraries were sequenced on Illumina HiSeq 2500 (2x100 bp) or NovaSeq (2x150 bp). The published analysis was carried out like this. Demultiplexing of reads and collapsing into UMI consensus sequences were performed with MIGEC, and V(D)J alignment was carried out with MiXCR. Clonotypes responding to the vaccine were identified with edgeR on replicate PBMC samples, with the criteria of FDR below 0.01 and a log2 fold change above 5 up to day 15. CD4 or CD8 identity was assigned to each bulk clonotype according to whether the clonotype was present at higher abundance in the sequenced CD4 repertoire or the sequenced CD8 repertoire. TCRdb passed the public sequencing reads through fastp at Q25 and MiXCR, retaining productive beta sequences. Here each entry gathers all rows of one CDR3 protein and keeps the most common genes and DNA. TCRdb, not the original authors, processed these V and J calls. The sample yields hundreds of thousands of distinct CDR3 sequences; roughly a sixth were counted once. The top ten hold 18% of the sample.

The intended sense of this specimen's treatment or condition label: live attenuated yellow fever vaccine strain. Two biological replicates of bulk PBMCs were collected at each blood-draw timepoint. A standard Ficoll-Paque protocol was used to isolate PBMCs from peripheral blood. TriZol was used to extract RNA from bulk PBMCs, from CD4 and CD8 fractions, and from dextramer-positive and dextramer-negative fractions. The junction shows trimming of 3 bases on V and 4 bases on J, and the gene matches do not reach 7 bases of it. Its CDR3 holds 16 amino acids, cysteine through phenylalanine. Solely the CDR3 DNA is kept, with 48 bases framed from the first base. The germline V gene (reference sequence) yields DFQATT for CDR1 and SNEGSKA for CDR2. This clonotype was counted between two and nine times. Its antigen is unknown. Per-base quality was not reported, and no clone a single base away is much larger than it.

The receptor comes from a man aged 18 to 29 who received the YFV17D yellow fever vaccine. This receptor chain uses TRBV20-1 and TRBJ1-3; TRBD1 aligns with 12 central bases. This material consisted of PBMCs, taken before the yellow fever booster vaccination. Here is the DNA: TGCAGTGCTAGGGGGACAGGGGGCGCGTGGGGAAACACCATATATTTT. Translated, it reads CSARGTGGAWGNTIYF.